The 8 T cell receptor beta chains presented below share a single source sample, sequenced in a study of beta chain features in type 1 diabetes. Every isolated RNA sample was fully reverse transcribed, so sequencing captured expressed TCRB transcripts. The protocol was immunoSEQ multiplex PCR, while the TCRdb copy is restricted to in-frame clones and leaves out a portion. The table lists almost 250,000 clones, 13% to 15% of them singletons. The specimen sequenced was naive CD4+ T cells from blood. These receptors came from a woman aged 40-49 years in good health.

In its sample, this clone was seen a few times. The chain is built from TRBV2 and TRBJ1-1, with a tentative D call TRBD1 (6 bases). Germline loops: CDR1 SNHLY, CDR2 FYNNEI. Trimming removed 3 bases at V and 1 base at J, with 12 bases between. The CDR3 consists of 15 residues. CDR3 sequence reads: CASSDLGGRNTEAFF. The CDR3 nucleotides are TGTGCCAGCAGTGACCTGGGGGGGCGGAACACTGAAGCTTTCTTT.

The chain employs TRBV25-1 and TRBJ2-1; TRBD2 matches at 11 bases. The V gene's germline CDR1 is MGHDK and CDR2 SYGVNS. The CDR3 sequence is 15 residues long. J was trimmed by 4 bases and V by 5 bases; bases with no gene match: 4. The DNA of the CDR3 is TGTGCCAGCAGTCATGGACTAGCGGGTTACAATGAGCAGTTCTTC. Protein: CASSHGLAGYNEQFF.

The table lists this clone with a few counts. V is TRBV9 and J is TRBJ1-2; D is unresolved. Germline CDR1 and CDR2: SGDLS and YYNGEE. The CDR3 runs 15 residues. V was trimmed by 0 bases and J by 3 bases, leaving 12 bases between them. CDR3 in amino acids: CASSVEASSDYGYTF. CDR3 sequence (DNA): TGTGCCAGCAGCGTAGAAGCCTCGTCGGACTATGGCTACACCTTC.

The V and J genes are TRBV6-5 and TRBJ1-3; no clear D gene. This CDR3 is built from 15 residues. From germline, CDR1 is MNHEY and CDR2 SVGAGI. Trimming shortened V by 6 bases and J by 4 bases, and 16 bases separated the two germline ends. The CDR3 bases are TGTGCCAGCAGGCTTTCGGGTTCTTCAGGAAACACCATATATTTT. Translating gives CASRLSGSSGNTIYF.

In its sample, this clone was seen a few times. The chain employs TRBV11-2 and TRBJ2-6; the D is unclear. The CDR3 extends over 14 amino acids. The V gene's germline CDR1 is SGHAT and CDR2 FQNNGV. Between the trimmed V and J ends, which lost 3 bases and 0 bases, there was a span of 3 bases. DNA for the CDR3: TGTGCCAGCAGCTTCCACTCTGGGGCCAACGTCCTGACTTTC. Residues: CASSFHSGANVLTF.

This clone appeared a few times. This sequence joins TRBV7-9 and TRBJ2-7; the match to TRBD1 covers 8 bases. The CDR3 has 15 residues. Germline lookup yields CDR1 SEHNR and CDR2 FQNEAQ (reference sequence). Trimming at V came to 5 bases and at J to 0 bases, leaving 6 bases not matched to a gene. The CDR3 DNA reads TGTGCCAGCAGCAAAGACAGGGGTTTCTCCTACGAGCAGTACTTC. Its protein is CASSKDRGFSYEQYF.

This clone was seen a few times. The rearrangement uses TRBV12-5 and TRBJ1-4, with D tentatively TRBD1 (6 bases). Trimming pared 6 bases from V and 5 bases from J, leaving 13 bases between. The germline V gene encodes CDR1 LGHNT and CDR2 FRNRAP. This CDR3 spans 14 amino acids. The CDR3 DNA sequence: TGTGCTAGTGGCCTAGGACAGTTAAATGAAAAACTGTTTTTT. It codes for CASGLGQLNEKLFF.

The chain links TRBV18 to TRBJ1-1, with 10 bases fitting TRBD1. The V gene end was trimmed by 2 bases and the J gene end by 6 bases; junction bases not matched to a gene: 3. Germline V gene lookup returns CDR1 KGHSH and CDR2 LQKENI. The CDR3 is made up of 14 amino acids. The CDR3 protein is CASSPETGGSEAFF. The CDR3 DNA reads TGTGCCAGCTCACCAGAGACAGGGGGCTCTGAAGCTTTCTTT.